These T cell receptor beta chains were read from a single sample in a study of shared clonotypes between healthy human individuals. TCRdb's copy holds only in-frame clones and misses some; the assay was immunoSEQ multiplex PCR. The sample yields roughly 1.4 million clones, approximately 98.5% seen once. Material for sequencing was naive CD4+ T cells sorted from blood. These receptors were collected from a man between 25 and 39 years old in good health. Both conserved end residues are part of each CDR3. D genes are given only for firm matches. Size is omitted from some rows. Given values are once, few, many or a class for expanded clones.

V gene	clone size	D gene	J gene	CDR3 protein	CDR3 DNA
TRBV18	NA	NA	TRBJ2-1	CASSPGLNNEQFF	TGTGCCAGCTCACCGGGACTCAACAATGAGCAGTTCTTC
TRBV5-4	NA	NA	TRBJ2-6	CASSLAGSSGANVLTF	TGTGCCAGCAGCTTGGCCGGAAGCTCTGGGGCCAACGTCCTGACTTTC
TRBV18	NA	NA	TRBJ2-1	CASSPSLGTGTSYNEQFF	TGTGCCAGCTCACCATCGCTGGGAACAGGGACGTCCTACAATGAGCAGTTCTTC
TRBV2	NA	NA	TRBJ1-5	CASSHNRGNQPQHF	TGTGCCAGCAGTCATAACAGGGGCAATCAGCCCCAGCATTTT
TRBV29-1	NA	TRBD2	TRBJ2-1	CSVEGAGLAGGYNEQFF	TGCAGCGTTGAAGGGGCGGGGCTAGCGGGAGGCTACAATGAGCAGTTCTTC
TRBV10-1	NA	NA	TRBJ1-1	CASSEGYGAEAFF	TGCGCCAGCAGTGAGGGTTATGGGGCTGAAGCTTTCTTT
TRBV6-6	NA	NA	TRBJ2-1	CASRNYNEQFF	TGTGCCAGCAGGAACTACAATGAGCAGTTCTTC
TRBV7-2	NA	TRBD2	TRBJ2-1	CASSLTGLARNEQFF	TGTGCCAGCAGCTTAACGGGACTAGCGAGGAATGAGCAGTTCTTC
TRBV28	once	NA	TRBJ1-3	CASSPLKFDRHGNTIYF	TGTGCCAGCAGTCCCCTCAAATTTGACAGACACGGAAACACCATATATTTT
TRBV5-1	once	NA	TRBJ2-1	CASSFPRGSYINNEQFF	TGCGCCAGCAGCTTCCCAAGAGGGAGCTACATTAACAATGAGCAGTTCTTC
TRBV28	NA	TRBD1	TRBJ1-3	CASIPTDRRYSGNTIYF	TGTGCCAGCATACCGACGGACAGGCGATACTCTGGAAACACCATATATTTT
TRBV7-2	NA	TRBD2	TRBJ2-7	CASSLGRTSGYEQYF	TGTGCCAGCAGCTTAGGAAGGACTAGCGGCTACGAGCAGTACTTC
TRBV5-4	NA	TRBD2	TRBJ2-5	CASSLGLAGEEETQYF	TGTGCCAGCAGCCTAGGACTAGCGGGAGAGGAAGAGACCCAGTACTTC
TRBV21-1	NA	NA	TRBJ2-7	CASSTKAESASGSSYEQYF	TGTGCCAGCAGCACCAAAGCCGAGTCGGCTAGCGGGAGTTCCTACGAGCAGTACTTC
TRBV18	NA	TRBD1	TRBJ2-5	CASSRQGGETQYF	TGTGCCAGCTCACGACAGGGTGGGGAGACCCAGTACTTC
TRBV28	NA	NA	TRBJ2-3	CASSRGLSRHTDTQYF	TGTGCCAGCAGTCGTGGGCTATCGCGTCACACAGATACGCAGTATTTT